Below, 7 T cell receptor beta chains from the same sample are listed, as sequenced in a study of shared clonotypes between healthy human individuals. Measured with immunoSEQ multiplex PCR; TCRdb has only the in-frame clones, and not every one. Altogether over a million clones are present, around three quarters being singletons, with the ten largest covering 0.5% to 0.65%. The sequenced sample was memory CD4+ T cells from PBMCs. Documented subset: CD45RA-negative fraction. The receptors stem from a man between 18 and 35 years old in good health. Some clones in this sample may be carry-over from other donors' samples.

V usage is TRBV7-8 and J usage is TRBJ2-2; 9 nucleotides line up with TRBD2. There are 17 residues in the CDR3. CDR1 is SGHVS, CDR2 FQNEAQ, per germline. The J segment lost 4 bases and the V segment lost 4 bases, leaving 10 bases of the junction unmatched. CDR3 loop: CASSSSGRPGGTGELFF. The CDR3 nucleotides are TGTGCCAGCAGCTCCAGCGGGAGGCCGGGGGGCACCGGGGAGCTGTTTTTT.

This clone was detected only once. This CDR3 is CASSEYRQGVNEQYF. In DNA form, the CDR3 reads TGTGCCAGCAGTGAATATAGGCAGGGAGTCAACGAGCAGTACTTC. The genes are TRBV2 and TRBJ2-7; tentatively, D is TRBD1 or TRBD2 (5 bases each). This CDR3 comprises 15 residues. Germline V gives CDR1 SNHLY, CDR2 FYNNEI. The V end lost 2 bases, the J end lost 5 bases, and 16 bases lay between the germline ends.

The DNA for the CDR3 is TGTGCCAGCAGTTCCTCCGGGGGGGTTGGGGCCAACGTCCTGACTTTC. Translation: CASSSSGGVGANVLTF. The V call is TRBV6-5, the J call TRBJ2-6; the match to TRBD2 covers 8 bases. J lost 3 bases, V lost 4 bases, and 5 bases had no gene match. The CDR3 is 16 amino acids. CDR1 and CDR2 (germline): MNHEY, SVGAGI.

The chain carries TRBV7-3 and TRBJ2-1, with D possibly matching TRBD1 (6 bases). From germline, CDR1 is SGHTA and CDR2 FQGTGA. The V gene lost 5 bases and the J gene lost 4 bases, with 9 bases spanning the gap. The CDR3 spans 13 residues. The CDR3 sequence: CASSTGQYNEQFF. CDR3 bases: TGTGCCAGCAGCACTGGACAGTACAATGAGCAGTTCTTC.

Remarks on this clone: The same CDR3 can be traced to other DNA sequences in this sample. This chain uses TRBV18 with TRBJ1-1; D gene ambiguous. The germline gives CDR1 KGHSH, CDR2 LQKENI. Trimming took 0 bases from V and 1 from J, leaving 9 bases between them. CDR3 length: 15 residues. CDR3 amino acids: CASSPPKGGNTEAFF. The CDR3 DNA is TGTGCCAGCTCACCACCGAAGGGTGGGAACACTGAAGCTTTCTTT.

Note on this clone: Other DNA sequences in this sample translate to the same CDR3. This chain joins TRBV5-4 and TRBJ2-1; 7 positions match TRBD2. Per germline, CDR1 SGHNT and CDR2 YYREEE (reference sequence). This CDR3 region has 15 residues. The V gene end was trimmed by 3 bases and the J gene end by 0 bases; junction bases not matched to a gene: 3. This chain's CDR3 is CASSSGGSSYNEQFF. The CDR3 bases are TGTGCCAGCAGCTCCGGGGGGAGCTCCTACAATGAGCAGTTCTTC.

V gene TRBV10-3 combines with J gene TRBJ2-1, with D unclear. CDR1 and CDR2 from the germline V gene are ENHRY and SYGVKD. This CDR3 has 13 residues. Trimming removed 0 bases from V and 6 bases from J, with 6 bases in between. This CDR3 reads CAISESEINEQFF. The CDR3 region has the DNA TGTGCCATCAGTGAGTCTGAGATCAATGAGCAGTTCTTC.